This record looks at one T cell receptor beta chain sequence and its context. The sample belongs to a study of T-cell memory formation after mild COVID-19. TCRdb reprocessed the 5' RACE reads via MiXCR and lists one record per CDR3 protein. The sample has just under 550,000 distinct CDR3 sequences; about 20% are singletons. The germline V gene encodes CDR1 DFQATT and CDR2 SNEGSKA (reference sequence). The CDR3 extends over 16 amino acids. With V trimmed by 5 bases and J by 5 bases, 14 bases remained unmatched. The clonotype was recovered from an adult woman who had mild COVID-19 (a few samples of this study predate the infection). Cell type and time point are not known. The sample taken for sequencing was PBMCs or a T cell subset sorted from them (not recorded which). The V gene is TRBV20-1, the J gene TRBJ2-1; the match to TRBD2 covers 8 bases. Written as DNA, the CDR3 is TGCAGTGCTCTAGGTTGGGCGGGGGGAGCACACAATGAGCAGTTCTTC. This gives the protein CSALGWAGGAHNEQFF.